A single sample gave rise to the 25 T cell receptor beta chains below, sequenced in a study of cytomegalovirus exposure and HLA in healthy donors. The PCR used 60 Vbeta and 13 Jbeta primers. The data were produced by immunoSEQ multiplex PCR, yet TCRdb's version contains in-frame clones alone and is incomplete. The sample shows about 97,000 clones, 77% of them seen only once. The source material was PBMCs. These receptors were taken from a male donor in good health and CMV-seropositive.

This clone was seen more than once but under ten times. The gene calls are TRBV7-9 and TRBJ2-3; possibly TRBD1 for D (5 bases). CDR1 and CDR2 from the germline V gene are SEHNR and FQNEAQ (reference sequence). V lost 7 bases and J 0 bases, leaving 5 bases between the germline ends. The CDR3 loop spans 12 amino acids. In DNA, the CDR3 is TGTGCCAGCAAGGGGAGCACAGATACGCAGTATTTT. Its protein product is CASKGSTDTQYF.

The chain recombines TRBV5-1 with TRBJ2-4, with 7 bases fitting TRBD2. This CDR3 has 15 amino acids. V lost 4 bases, J lost 6 bases, and 10 bases stayed unmatched. Per the germline V gene, CDR1 is SGHRS and CDR2 is YFSETQ. CDR3 in DNA: TGCGCCAGCAGCACCCGAGGGGAGGGAGGAAACATTCAGTACTTC. Its translation is CASSTRGEGGNIQYF.

Points on this clone: In the same sample, other DNA sequences code for this CDR3. For the CDR3, the DNA is TGTGCCAGCAGCTTGGACCGGGGGGAGACCCAGTACTTC. Amino acids: CASSLDRGETQYF. The chain is built from TRBV5-6 and TRBJ2-5, with D perhaps TRBD2 (6 bases). The CDR3 is 13 residues long. The germline V gene encodes CDR1 SGHDT and CDR2 YYEEEE. The germline V and J ends were trimmed by 0 bases and 5 bases, with 8 bases remaining between them.

This clone occurred a few times. This chain links TRBV4-3 with TRBJ2-2; TRBD1 might be the D (6 bases). There are 15 residues in the CDR3. V was clipped by 3 bases and J by 3 bases, with 11 bases between them. Germline values: CDR1 LGHNA, CDR2 YSLEER. The CDR3 protein is CASSHGDIDTGELFF. The CDR3 nucleotides read TGCGCCAGCAGCCATGGGGACATCGACACCGGGGAGCTGTTTTTT.

The chain has TRBV4-1 and TRBJ2-7; 9 bases line up with TRBD1. The germline gives CDR1 MGHRA, CDR2 YSYEKL. CDR3 length equals 14 residues. J gave up 6 bases and V 1 base, and 4 bases lay outside the gene matches. CDR3: CASSQVQGAGEQYF. Written as DNA, the CDR3 is TGCGCCAGCAGCCAAGTACAGGGGGCAGGCGAGCAGTACTTC.

The chain couples TRBV15 to TRBJ1-6; a possible D gene is TRBD1 (5 bases). The CDR3 is 15 residues long. The germline CDR1 and CDR2 sequences are LNHNV and YYDKDF (reference sequence). Trimming removed 5 bases at V and 4 bases at J, with 12 bases between. For the CDR3, the DNA is TGTGCCACCAGCTTGCCAGGGTCGTATAATTCACCCCTCCACTTT. Translation: CATSLPGSYNSPLHF.

The V call is TRBV2, the J call TRBJ2-2; D is possibly TRBD1 (6 bases). Germline V gene sequence: CDR1 SNHLY, CDR2 FYNNEI. Trimming removed 5 bases at V and 0 bases at J, with 10 bases between. The CDR3 is 15 residues long. The CDR3 is CASSNRDTNTGELFF. The CDR3 DNA is TGTGCCAGCAGTAACAGGGACACGAACACCGGGGAGCTGTTTTTT.

The rearrangement links TRBV7-2 to TRBJ2-6; D is unclear. Trimming took off 4 bases at V and 0 bases at J, with 7 bases between the two ends. Germline CDR1 is SGHTA and CDR2 is FQGNSA. The CDR3 has 15 residues. CDR3 region: CASSSRRSGANVLTF. CDR3 sequence (DNA): TGTGCCAGCAGCTCGCGTCGCTCTGGGGCCAACGTCCTGACTTTC. Drawing the rest from reference TRBV7-2 and TRBJ2-6, the complete variable domain is GAGVSQSPSNKVTEKGKDVELRCDPISGHTALYWYRQSLGQGLEFLIYFQGNSAPDKSGLPSDRFSAERTGGSVSTLTIQRTQQEDSAVYLCASSSRRSGANVLTFGAGSRLTVL.

The CDR3 region has the DNA TGTGCCAGCAGCACCTCGACCCGGGGGGAAAAACTGTTTTTT. Translating it yields CASSTSTRGEKLFF. V is TRBV28 and J is TRBJ1-4; possibly TRBD1 for D (5 bases). Germline CDR1 and CDR2: MDHEN and SYDVKM. V was pared by 6 bases and J by 8 bases, with 16 bases between. This CDR3 contains 14 residues. Together with reference TRBV28 and TRBJ1-4, the CDR3 gives the full variable domain: DVKVTQSSRYLVKRTGEKVFLECVQDMDHENMFWYRQDPGLGLRLIYFSYDVKMKEKGDIPEGYSVSREKKERFSLILESASTNQTSMYLCASSTSTRGEKLFFGSGTQLSVL.

This sequence joins TRBV5-6 and TRBJ2-1, with 8 bases identical to TRBD1. CDR1 and CDR2 from the germline V gene are SGHDT and YYEEEE. Trimming at V came to 2 bases and at J to 10 bases, leaving 8 bases not matched to a gene. CDR3 length: 14 amino acids. The CDR3 protein is CASSLYGQGREQFF. The CDR3 region has the DNA TGTGCCAGCAGCTTATACGGACAGGGCAGGGAGCAGTTCTTC.

The chain links TRBV5-1 to TRBJ2-7; 13 positions match TRBD2. The CDR3 is 16 residues long. Losses at the gene ends were 3 bases for V and 6 bases for J; bases not matched to a gene: 9. Per germline, CDR1 SGHRS and CDR2 YFSETQ. The CDR3 loop reads CASSSLGLAGTSEQYF. The CDR3 bases are TGCGCCAGCAGCTCCTTGGGACTAGCGGGAACCTCCGAGCAGTACTTC.

The chain joins TRBV21-1 to TRBJ2-2; the table names TRBD2, a call not compared with the DNA. TRBV21-1 represents a pseudogene. The CDR3 totals 17 residues. The CDR3 DNA sequence: TGTGCCAGCAGCAAGGGTCCGAGAGCCCTCGAGAACCGGGGAGCTGTTTTT. Encoded protein: CASSKGPRALENRGAVF.

V and J are TRBV19 and TRBJ1-5, with 8 nucleotides matching TRBD1. The CDR3 covers 15 residues. The germline V gene has CDR1 LNHDA and CDR2 SQIVND (reference sequence). After removal of 6 bases from V and 6 bases from J, the junction contained 10 bases not matched to a gene. For the CDR3, the DNA is TGTGCCAGTAGCAAGACAGGGGAGCCGAGTCAGCCCCAGCATTTT. Translating gives CASSKTGEPSQPQHF.

V gene TRBV28 combines with J gene TRBJ1-2; a weak D match, TRBD1 (5 bases). The germline V and J ends were trimmed by 6 bases and 4 bases, with 15 bases remaining between them. Germline values: CDR1 MDHEN, CDR2 SYDVKM. This CDR3 is 14 amino acids long. The CDR3 sequence is CASREGLMSYGYTF. DNA of the CDR3: TGTGCCAGCAGGGAGGGACTGATGAGCTATGGCTACACCTTC.

This clone was counted a single time. V gene TRBV6-4 combines with J gene TRBJ1-1, with D possibly TRBD1 on 6 matching bases. The CDR3 has 14 amino acids. The ends were cut back, 4 bases at V and 1 base at J, with 10 bases in the middle. From germline, CDR1 is MRHNA and CDR2 SNTAGT. The CDR3 bases are TGTGCCAGCAGTGTAGAAGGGGGGAACACTGAAGCTTTCTTT. The encoded protein is CASSVEGGNTEAFF.

The chain is built from TRBV5-1 and TRBJ2-5; D uncertain. This CDR3 comprises 13 residues. The germline V gene encodes CDR1 SGHRS and CDR2 YFSETQ. V was cut by 0 bases and J by 5 bases, with 8 bases left in between. The CDR3: CASSLAPEETQYF. CDR3 nucleotides: TGCGCCAGCAGCTTGGCCCCGGAGGAGACCCAGTACTTC.

V gene TRBV5-1 combines with J gene TRBJ2-6; D is unclear. This CDR3 has 14 amino acids. Germline V gene data show CDR1 as SGHRS and CDR2 as YFSETQ. V was cut by 4 bases and J by 2 bases, with 7 bases left in between. The CDR3 here is CASSSEPGANVLTF. In nucleotides, the CDR3 is TGCGCCAGCAGCAGCGAACCTGGGGCCAACGTCCTGACTTTC.

The rearrangement joins TRBV7-2 to TRBJ2-7, with D unresolved. Deletions cut 0 bases from V and 6 bases from J, with 18 bases between. The CDR3 contains 16 residues. Germline loops: CDR1 SGHTA, CDR2 FQGNSA. As DNA, the CDR3 is TGTGCCAGCAGCTTAGCTTCCCCCCTCTTAACGGGCGAGCAGTACTTC. This gives the protein CASSLASPLLTGEQYF.

The chain is built from TRBV5-1 and TRBJ2-5, with a tentative D call TRBD2 (6 bases). Per the germline V gene, CDR1 is SGHRS and CDR2 is YFSETQ. V lost 4 bases and J lost 2, with 15 bases in between. The CDR3 has 15 amino acids. The CDR3 sequence is CASSGLVAEQETQYF. In DNA form, the CDR3 reads TGCGCCAGCAGCGGGCTGGTAGCGGAGCAAGAGACCCAGTACTTC.

This chain connects TRBV5-1 to TRBJ2-4; 9 nucleotides match TRBD1. The V gene's germline CDR1 is SGHRS and CDR2 YFSETQ. Losses at the gene ends were 4 bases for V and 6 bases for J; bases not matched to a gene: 11. This CDR3 has 16 amino acids. DNA of the CDR3: TGCGCCAGCAGCCCCGATGGACAGGGGACAAGAAACATTCAGTACTTC. It translates to CASSPDGQGTRNIQYF.

The gene calls are TRBV2 and TRBJ2-2; D perhaps matches TRBD2 (6 bases). The CDR3 totals 15 residues. V dropped 3 bases and J dropped 3 bases, with 11 bases sitting between them. CDR1 is SNHLY, CDR2 FYNNEI, per germline. The CDR3 DNA reads TGTGCCAGCAGTGAGACTAGTCGGGACACCGGGGAGCTGTTTTTT. This translates into CASSETSRDTGELFF.

This clone has a single count. The chain joins TRBV30 to TRBJ2-7; D ambiguous. The V and J ends lost 2 bases and 2 bases respectively, with 4 bases between them. CDR1 and CDR2 from the germline V gene are GTSNPN and SVGIG (reference sequence). The CDR3 is made up of 11 amino acids. CDR3 in amino acids: CAWSSTYEQYF. Here the CDR3 DNA reads TGTGCCTGGAGTTCTACCTACGAGCAGTACTTC.

The V and J genes are TRBV6-5 and TRBJ2-6; D gene uncertain. The CDR3 spans 12 residues. Trimming removed 7 bases at V and 4 bases at J, with 5 bases between. Germline V gene sequence: CDR1 MNHEY, CDR2 SVGAGI. In DNA, the CDR3 is TGTGCCAGCAATCCGGGGGCCAACGTCCTGACTTTC. Its translation: CASNPGANVLTF.

J is TRBJ2-3 and V is TRBV19; TRBD2 might be the D (5 bases). This CDR3 has 18 residues. V was trimmed by 3 bases and J by 2 bases, leaving 21 bases between them. The germline CDR1 and CDR2 sequences are LNHDA and SQIVND (reference sequence). The CDR3 DNA is TGTGCCAGTAGTATGGTTTTTCAGCCGAGGGTCCCCACAGATACGCAGTATTTT. Encoded protein: CASSMVFQPRVPTDTQYF.

This chain connects TRBV4-1 to TRBJ2-1, with D possibly matching TRBD1 (6 bases). Germline V CDR1 and CDR2: MGHRA, YSYEKL. This CDR3 has 15 residues. Trimming removed 3 bases from V and 8 bases from J, with 17 bases in between. CDR3 coding DNA: TGCGCCAGCAGCCAGTCAGGTTTAGAGGGGGATGAGCAGTTCTTC. This sequence encodes CASSQSGLEGDEQFF.